This T cell receptor (beta chain) is from a study of T-cell memory formation after mild COVID-19. Study-wide findings and caveats: Pre-infection memory already had some responding clones, implying cross-reactive memory joined. Those CD4+ clones that contracted were mainly in CM and EM (CD8+ ones in EMRA).

Germline trimming cut 0 bases from V and 7 bases from J; bases unmatched to any gene: 4. The CDR3 extends over 15 amino acids. Germline CDR1 and CDR2: LNHDA and SQIVND (reference sequence). The TCR alpha and TCR beta cDNA libraries, bearing sample barcodes and UMIs, were generated by 5'RACE using constant-segment primers. Using its own MiXCR run on the 5' RACE reads, TCRdb lists one record per CDR3 protein. The table lists about 400,000 distinct CDR3 sequences, about a sixth of them singletons. This clonotype has at least ten counts. What it binds is not known. Sequenced: PBMCs or a T cell subset sorted from them (not recorded which). The J gene is TRBJ1-5, the V gene TRBV19; 9 nucleotides line up with TRBD1. The receptor was isolated from a young man who had mild COVID-19 (a few samples of this study predate the infection). Cell type and time point are not known. The CDR3, as DNA: TGTGCCAGTAGTATAGAATCGGGACAGGGCCAGCCCCAGCATTTT. This codes for CASSIESGQGQPQHF.